A selection of T cell receptor beta chains follows, all from one sample in a study of T cell responses to AZD1222 COVID-19 vaccine. Method: immunoSEQ multiplex PCR; TCRdb's copy keeps in-frame clones and lacks some. The table includes 100,000 to 130,000 clones, 80% to 95% detected once. The source was peripheral blood, collected 28 days after the second AZD1222 dose. These receptors all come from an adult who received the AZD1222 COVID-19 vaccine. The CDR3 runs from the conserved cysteine through the conserved F or W. D genes are given only for firm matches. Only some rows state a clone size, as once, few, many or a class for expanded clones.

cdr3_length d_call clone_size j_call v_call cdr3_aa cdr3_nt
15 - - TRBJ2-3 TRBV6-5 CASSYSTQLTDTQYF TGTGCCAGCAGTTACTCAACGCAGCTCACAGATACGCAGTATTTT
14 TRBD1 - TRBJ1-4 TRBV18 CASSSTGSNEKLFF TGTGCCAGCTCGTCGACAGGGAGTAATGAAAAACTGTTTTTT
14 - - TRBJ2-1 TRBV2 CASSVSRAYNEQFF TGTGCCAGCAGTGTATCCAGGGCCTACAATGAGCAGTTCTTC
17 - - TRBJ1-3 TRBV9 CASSVVPGPYSGNTIYF TGTGCCAGCAGCGTAGTCCCAGGGCCCTACTCTGGAAACACCATATATTTT
11 - - TRBJ1-5 TRBV20-1 CSARGDQPQHF TGCAGTGCTAGAGGCGACCAGCCCCAGCATTTT
14 - - TRBJ2-3 TRBV4-1 CASSPGEGVGTQYF TGCGCCAGCAGCCCCGGAGAGGGGGTAGGGACGCAGTATTTT
18 - - TRBJ2-4 TRBV15 CATSRDRTSGTAKNIQYF TGTGCCACCAGCAGAGATCGGACTTCGGGGACCGCCAAAAACATTCAGTACTTC
15 - few TRBJ2-7 TRBV7-9 CASSLGGTQSYEQYF TGTGCCAGCAGCTTAGGCGGGACTCAGTCCTACGAGCAGTACTTC
13 - - TRBJ1-5 TRBV30 CAWNDPSNQPQHF TGTGCCTGGAACGACCCTAGCAATCAGCCCCAGCATTTT
13 - - TRBJ1-5 TRBV27 CASSLSQNQPQHF TGTGCCAGCAGTTTATCGCAGAATCAGCCCCAGCATTTT
16 - - TRBJ2-5 TRBV9 CASSVENGLYQETQYF TGTGCCAGCAGCGTAGAGAATGGCTTGTACCAAGAGACCCAGTACTTC
14 TRBD1 once TRBJ2-7 TRBV19 CASSPPGQAYEQYF TGTGCCAGTAGTCCACCCGGACAGGCCTACGAGCAGTACTTC
16 TRBD1 - TRBJ2-1 TRBV19 CASSMDRISSYNEQFF TGTGCCAGTAGTATGGACAGGATAAGCTCCTACAATGAGCAGTTCTTC
13 - - TRBJ1-4 TRBV28 CASQGGTNEKLFF TGTGCCAGCCAAGGGGGGACTAATGAAAAACTGTTTTTT
16 - - TRBJ2-1 TRBV15 CATSRSEVKAIDEQFF TGTGCCACCAGCAGAAGCGAGGTAAAAGCGATCGATGAGCAGTTCTTC
15 TRBD1 - TRBJ1-2 TRBV28 CASRPWTGGDEGYTF TGTGCCAGCAGACCCTGGACAGGGGGCGACGAAGGCTACACCTTC
14 TRBD1 - TRBJ1-6 TRBV11-2 CASSLNSGGSPLHF TGTGCCAGCAGCTTAAACTCAGGGGGCTCACCCCTCCACTTT
16 - - TRBJ1-1 TRBV6-5 CASSSYATPGGTEAFF TGTGCCAGCAGTTCCTACGCAACACCGGGGGGTACTGAAGCTTTCTTT
15 - - TRBJ1-1 TRBV6-5 CASSYRRDVITEAFF TGTGCCAGCAGTTATCGGAGGGATGTCATCACTGAAGCTTTCTTT
13 - - TRBJ1-2 TRBV30 CAWSQGLNYGYTF TGTGCCTGGAGTCAGGGTCTCAACTATGGCTACACCTTC
13 TRBD1 once TRBJ1-2 TRBV11-2 CASSRDRNYGYTF TGTGCCAGCAGTCGGGACAGGAACTATGGCTACACCTTC
14 - - TRBJ2-2 TRBV6-1 CASSESANTGELFF TGTGCCAGCAGTGAAAGTGCGAACACCGGGGAGCTGTTTTTT
15 - - TRBJ2-2 TRBV12-2 CASRLDLGGAGELFF TGTGCAAGTCGCTTAGATCTGGGGGGAGCCGGGGAGCTGTTTTTT